The entry below describes one TCR beta chain. What it binds is not known. The assay was immunoSEQ multiplex PCR, and TCRdb's table has in-frame clones only and misses some. The table records about 120,000 clones, approximately 85% of them present only once. The data originate from a study of T cell responses to AZD1222 COVID-19 vaccine. Study-level points and caveats: Among AZD1222 vaccinees, only six were seropositive at baseline. Repertoires were obtained only post-peak T cell response.

The sample consisted of peripheral blood, taken on day 0 of AZD1222 vaccination. This receptor was identified in an adult in good health.

The CDR3 loop reads CASSSGLRGNDYGYTF. CDR3 nucleotides: TGCGCCAGCAGCTCCGGATTGAGAGGGAACGACTATGGCTACACCTTC. The chain recombines TRBV5-1 with TRBJ1-2, with no clear D. V was cut by 3 bases and J by 3 bases, with 18 bases left in between. The germline V gene has CDR1 SGHRS and CDR2 YFSETQ. The CDR3 has 16 residues.